This T cell receptor beta chain was recorded in a study of regulatory T cells in long-lasting Graves disease. Construction of the TCR beta libraries employed iRepertoire HTBI primers in conjunction with Arm-PCR of CDR3 regions. MiXCR was run by TCRdb on the multiplex PCR reads, yielding one entry per CDR3 protein. Here the sample spans 360,000 or so distinct CDR3 sequences, around 15% being singletons. This clonotype was seen only a few times. A read error may explain this, as a much larger clone is one base away. The CDR3 is 15 amino acids. V gave up 7 bases and J gave up 7 bases; unmatched junction bases: 13. Time point of the sample: newly diagnosed GD, antithyroid drugs for less than 3 months. Scientists built the TCR library using RNA that was extracted from PBMCs. The sample also formed part of further work on T cells in Graves' hyperthyroidism and ophthalmopathy.

The sample in question was peripheral blood mononuclear cells (PBMCs), obtained at new diagnosis, from a patient treated with antithyroid drugs. This chain connects TRBV12-3 or TRBV12-4 to TRBJ1-2, with 9 positions matching TRBD1. The TCR sequence derives from a woman younger than 30 with Graves disease. CDR3 nucleotide sequence: TGTGCCAGCACCGACCCCGGGACAGGGATTGGTGGCTACACCTTC. Translated: CASTDPGTGIGGYTF.